What follows describes a single T cell receptor beta chain. The sample originates from a study of chemoradiotherapy in HPV16-positive cancers. V gave up 5 bases and J gave up 4 bases, with 14 bases separating them. The CDR3 contains 14 residues. Germline V gives CDR1 SGHVS, CDR2 FQNEAQ. Repertoires were generated with immunoSEQ multiplex PCR, while TCRdb's copy carries only in-frame clones and drops some. Here the sample spans some 15,000 clones, about 80% being singletons. The chain joins TRBV7-8 to TRBJ2-5; the D is unclear. The specimen was obtained from a patient who underwent chemoradiotherapy. This clonotype originated in a human donor with HPV-associated anogenital cancer. CDR3 region: CASSARFVRETQYF. In DNA form, the CDR3 reads TGTGCCAGCAGCGCAAGATTTGTTAGAGAGACCCAGTACTTC. Filled out from reference TRBV7-8 and TRBJ2-5, the complete variable domain reads GAGVSQSPRYKVAKRGQDVALRCDPISGHVSLFWYQQALGQGPEFLTYFQNEAQLDKSGLPSDRFFAERPEGSVSTLKIQRTQQEDSAVYLCASSARFVRETQYFGPGTRLLVL.